These 2 T cell receptor beta chains originate from one sample sequenced in a study of post-analysis software for immune sequencing data. Study-wide findings and caveats: Controls showed lower frequencies than patients for roughly 5 TRBV segments, and TRBV5-6, TRBV5-1 and TRBV20-1 were among these.

For these TCRs, the target antigens are not known. Sequencing libraries made from TCR beta cDNA carried unique molecular identifiers. TCRdb recomputed calls from the PCR reads with MiXCR, one row per CDR3 protein. The sample shows 820,000 or so distinct CDR3 sequences, roughly half of them seen only once. The sequenced sample was blood. These receptor sequences come from a girl aged 5-17 years with multiple sclerosis.

The chain uses TRBV6-4 and TRBJ1-2; the match to TRBD1 covers 8 bases. The CDR3 sequence is 14 residues long. Germline CDR1 MRHNA, CDR2 SNTAGT. V lost 4 bases, J lost 4 bases, and 5 bases stayed unmatched. The CDR3 reads CASSASDRAYGYTF. The CDR3 bases are TGTGCCAGCAGTGCGTCGGACAGGGCCTATGGCTACACCTTC.

This clonotype has only a few counts. V usage is TRBV5-5 and J usage is TRBJ1-2, with TRBD1 matching 7 bases. The CDR3 loop spans 12 amino acids. Losses at the gene ends were 3 bases for V and 8 bases for J; bases not matched to a gene: 4. The germline V gene encodes CDR1 SGHKS and CDR2 YYEKEE (reference sequence). The CDR3 region is CASSSDRVGYTF. The CDR3 nucleotides read TGTGCCAGCAGCTCTGACAGGGTCGGCTACACCTTC.